The rows below give T cell receptor beta chains drawn from one sample of a study of blood T cell repertoires in COVID-19. Some clones are missing from TCRdb's copy, which holds only in-frame ones; the method was immunoSEQ multiplex PCR. The sample lists 250,000 or so clones, less than 95% occurring once. The sequencing sample was made of PBMCs or T cells enriched from blood (not recorded which). Receptors originate from a man aged 35-49 years who had been exposed to COVID-19. Each CDR3 is given with its conserved first and last residue.

>TRBV6-5|TRBJ1-5
CASSLSGENQPQHF
>TRBV6-2/TRBV6-3|TRBJ1-2
CASSSAHRGGYTF
>TRBV9|TRBJ2-3
CASSVMQSTDTQYF
>TRBV28|TRBJ1-5
CASRPQSGGNDQPQHF
>TRBV28|TRBJ1-1
CASRLTGFVGTEAFF
>TRBV7-9|TRBJ2-5
CASSLASTGYQETQYF
>TRBV5-5|TRBJ1-5
CASSLRPGAGRQPQHF
>TRBV27|TRBJ1-6
CASSLGQGHRPLHF
>TRBV7-9|TRBJ1-5
CASSFQANQPQHF
>TRBV13|TRBJ2-5
CASSTRTAQGETQYF
>TRBV3-1/TRBV3-2|TRBJ1-4
CASSHDRGPLTNEKLFF
>TRBV21-1|TRBJ2-2
CASSKGPKLLEGDRIGTNTGELFF
>TRBV5-8|TRBJ2-7
CASSLHVTYEQYF
>TRBV6-4|TRBJ2-1
CASSSLGGSVGNEQFF
>TRBV10-2|TRBJ1-6
CASLDRGLSPLHF
>TRBV11-2|TRBJ1-1
CASSLDVSGAVTEAFF
>TRBV6-5|TRBJ2-3
CASSYLQGTTDTQYF
>TRBV30|TRBJ2-7
CAWRGLAYEQYF
>TRBV5-6|TRBJ1-5
CASSLTANQPQHF
>TRBV7-2|TRBJ2-7
CASSLDRLAGTYEQYF
>TRBV7-3|TRBJ2-3
CASSFKGADTQYF
>TRBV30|TRBJ1-1
CAWSPRGSEAFF
>TRBV5-6|TRBJ1-4
CASRLDRGAEKLFF
>TRBV11-2|TRBJ1-1
CASSIIQGISEAFF
>TRBV6-5|TRBJ2-7
CASRGQGARSEQYF
>TRBV3-1/TRBV3-2|TRBJ2-3
CASSRTGLISADTQYF
>TRBV24-1|TRBJ2-2
CATSDSEGSGGGNTGELFF
>TRBV6-1|TRBJ2-7
CASSEGQGAAEQYF
>TRBV25-1|TRBJ2-1
CASNSLFPHNEQFF